This T cell receptor (beta chain) was retrieved from a study of T-cell reconstitution after alpha-beta-depleted transplantation in children. The CDR3 spans 14 residues. Germline V gene sequence: CDR1 SGHRS, CDR2 YFSETQ. Trimming removed 0 bases at V and 9 bases at J, with 13 bases between. Unique molecular identifiers were used to barcode this TCRbeta library. TCRdb re-called the PCR reads with MiXCR, one entry per CDR3 protein. The sample comprises some 830,000 distinct CDR3 sequences, about 16% of which are singletons, and roughly 5% rests with the top ten. About this clonotype itself: Its antigen is unknown.

Broader study findings: Two months or so post-transplant, alpha-beta T cells reportedly derived from several hundred expanded graft clones. From surviving recipient T cells and thymic progenitors came the high day-60 TCRbeta diversity observed in some patients.

The sequenced sample was PBMCs, mostly from graft donor cells, obtained 360 days after TCRalphabeta/CD19-depleted stem cell transplant. The source is a male patient between 10 and 17 years old who had a stem cell transplant for acute lymphoblastic leukemia, so the T cells may come from the graft donor. V and J are TRBV5-1 and TRBJ1-5; maybe TRBD1 (5 bases). This CDR3 reads CASSLEGAAGPQHF. The CDR3 coding sequence is TGCGCCAGCAGCTTGGAAGGGGCCGCGGGGCCCCAGCATTTT.